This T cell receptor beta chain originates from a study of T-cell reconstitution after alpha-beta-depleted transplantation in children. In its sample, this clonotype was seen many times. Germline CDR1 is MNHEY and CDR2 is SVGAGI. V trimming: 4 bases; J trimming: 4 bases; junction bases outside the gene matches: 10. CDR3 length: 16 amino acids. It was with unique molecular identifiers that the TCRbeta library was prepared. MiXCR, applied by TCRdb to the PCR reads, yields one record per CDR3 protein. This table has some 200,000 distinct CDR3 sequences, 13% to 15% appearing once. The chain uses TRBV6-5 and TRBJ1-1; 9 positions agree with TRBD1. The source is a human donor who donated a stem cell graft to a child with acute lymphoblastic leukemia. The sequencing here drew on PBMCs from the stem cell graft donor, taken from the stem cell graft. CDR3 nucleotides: TGTGCCAGCAGTTCCAACTTAGGGACAGGGTCCACTGAAGCTTTCTTT. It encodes CASSSNLGTGSTEAFF.